One and the same sample provided the 13 T cell receptor beta chains below, sequenced in a study of T cells in Graves' hyperthyroidism and ophthalmopathy. The CDR3 regions of TCR beta were amplified from RNA transcripts. HTBI primers were the set used in a first-round RT-PCR of the TCR CDR3. MiXCR, run by TCRdb on the multiplex PCR reads, gives a single entry per CDR3 protein. Altogether about 350,000 distinct CDR3 sequences are present, around 13% being singletons, with the ten largest covering about 22%. The sequencing input was blood. These receptors were collected from a woman aged 25 to 39 with Graves' hyperthyroidism.

This clonotype was recorded many times. The rearrangement links TRBV2 to TRBJ1-2; D may be TRBD1 (5 bases). The germline V gene has CDR1 SNHLY and CDR2 FYNNEI. The V end lost 3 bases, the J end lost 4 bases, and 18 bases lay between the germline ends. The CDR3 length is 16 residues. CDR3 in DNA: TGTGCCAGCAGTGATAGGGTGGGGCAGCGATTCTATGGCTACACCTTC. Translated: CASSDRVGQRFYGYTF.

The chain recombines TRBV4-2 with TRBJ2-2, with 9 positions matching TRBD1. Germline-derived CDR1 and CDR2 are LGHNA and YNFKEQ. The V segment lost 4 bases and the J segment 6 bases; nucleotides outside the gene matches: 6. The CDR3 is 15 residues long. The DNA for the CDR3 is TGTGCCAGCAGCCTCCGGACAGGGGATTCCGGGGAGCTGTTTTTT. Protein: CASSLRTGDSGELFF.

Many counts were recorded for this clonotype. The V gene is TRBV6-1, the J gene TRBJ2-5; D possibly corresponds to TRBD1 (6 bases). Per germline, CDR1 MNHNS and CDR2 SASEGT. CDR3 length equals 14 residues. V gave up 8 bases and J gave up 5 bases, with 18 bases separating them. The CDR3 DNA is TGTGCCAGCCTCTATACAGGGTATAGGGAGACCCAGTACTTC. Protein sequence: CASLYTGYRETQYF.

The CDR3 region has the DNA TGTGCCAGCAGCTTAGCTGCTAAGGGCGAGCAGTACTTC. Amino acids: CASSLAAKGEQYF. The rearrangement joins TRBV7-9 to TRBJ2-7, with no clear D. Germline-derived CDR1 and CDR2 are SEHNR and FQNEAQ (reference sequence). Trimming removed 0 bases from V and 6 bases from J, with 9 bases in between. This CDR3 spans 13 amino acids.

The sample holds a few counts of this clonotype. The chain has TRBV19 and TRBJ2-2; D might be TRBD1 or TRBD2, each matching 5 bases. This CDR3 comprises 13 residues. V lost 4 bases, J lost 4 bases, and 7 bases lay in between. CDR1 is LNHDA and CDR2 is SQIVND in the germline V gene (reference sequence). CDR3 sequence reads: CASSTGTTGELFF. CDR3 sequence (DNA): TGTGCCAGTAGTACCGGGACCACCGGGGAGCTGTTTTTT. Supplemented by reference TRBV19 and TRBJ2-2, the full variable domain reads DGGITQSPKYLFRKEGQNVTLSCEQNLNHDAMYWYRQDPGQGLRLIYYSQIVNDFQKGDIAEGYSVSREKKESFPLTVTSAQKNPTAFYLCASSTGTTGELFFGEGSRLTVL.

In the case of this clonotype: This may be a read error: a much more frequent sequence differs by one nucleotide. The chain is built from TRBV12-3 or TRBV12-4 and TRBJ2-7; D call uncertain. V lost 7 bases and J lost 0, with 13 bases in between. The CDR3 runs 14 residues. The DNA for the CDR3 is TGTGCCAGCAAACCAGCCGGGTCCTCCTACGAGCAGTACTTC. The encoded protein is CASKPAGSSYEQYF.

V and J are TRBV28 and TRBJ1-1, with TRBD1 matching 7 bases. V lost 4 bases, J lost 1 base, and 6 bases stayed unmatched. Germline lookup yields CDR1 MDHEN and CDR2 SYDVKM. This CDR3 is 15 amino acids long. CDR3 in DNA: TGTGCCAGCAGTTGTCACAGGGGTACGAACACTGAAGCTTTCTTT. Translated: CASSCHRGTNTEAFF.

Only one count was recorded for this clonotype. Its ends do not fully match the called genes, so a read error is possible. This sequence joins TRBV30 and TRBJ2-1, with D maybe TRBD2 (6 bases). CDR3 length: 15 amino acids. Germline assignment: CDR1 GTSNPN and CDR2 SVGIG (reference sequence). CDR3 DNA: TGTGCCTGGAGTGCGCGGGAACGCTCCTACGATGAGCAGTTCTTC. Amino acid sequence: CAWSARERSYDEQFF.

Many counts were recorded for this clonotype. This chain connects TRBV2 to TRBJ2-7, with D uncertain. V gave up 8 bases and J gave up 0 bases, with 14 bases separating them. The CDR3 is made up of 14 amino acids. Germline lookup yields CDR1 SNHLY and CDR2 FYNNEI. CDR3 bases: TGTGCCAGCCATGTGGCTTCTAGCTCCTACGAGCAGTACTTC. Amino acid sequence: CASHVASSSYEQYF.

The J gene is TRBJ2-2, the V gene TRBV28; no clear D. The germline gives CDR1 MDHEN, CDR2 SYDVKM. V was pared by 3 bases and J by 6 bases, with 11 bases between. The length of the CDR3 is 14 residues. CDR3 DNA sequence: TGTGCCAGCAGTTTCTCTTCCGTCGCCGGGGAGCTGTTTTTT. The encoded protein is CASSFSSVAGELFF.

This clonotype has at least ten counts. The chain combines TRBV20-1 with TRBJ2-3; D might be TRBD2 (5 bases). Looked up from germline, CDR1 is DFQATT and CDR2 is SNEGSKA (reference sequence). The CDR3 runs to 15 residues. With 7 bases removed from V and 1 base from J, the gap between germline ends came to 18 bases. The CDR3 is CSVQSPLGGTDTQYF. The CDR3 coding sequence is TGCAGTGTCCAGAGCCCACTCGGGGGCACAGATACGCAGTATTTT.

This clonotype came up many times. This sequence joins TRBV7-8 and TRBJ1-2; D not resolved. The CDR3 length is 12 residues. V lost 2 bases to trimming and J lost 8 bases, with 9 bases between them. From germline, CDR1 is SGHVS and CDR2 FQNEAQ. CDR3 nucleotides: TGTGCCAGCAGCTTAACGAAACAGGGCTACACCTTC. Translation: CASSLTKQGYTF.

This clonotype has ten or more counts. The chain recombines TRBV6-6 with TRBJ2-7; D gene unclear. This CDR3 region has 16 residues. V was cut by 0 bases and J by 3 bases, with 15 bases left in between. Germline CDR1 and CDR2: MNHNY and SVGAGI (reference sequence). CDR3 nucleotides: TGTGCCAGCAGTTACTCGCCCGACGGTGGCAACTACGAGCAGTACTTC. Its translation: CASSYSPDGGNYEQYF.